The 26 T cell receptor beta chains below were found in one sample sequenced in a study of PD-1 blockade in classical Hodgkin lymphoma. The table came from immunoSEQ multiplex PCR; TCRdb's copy has only in-frame clones and leaves some out. The data hold over 90,000 clones, with about 88% observed a single time. No patient escaped relapse after autologous stem cell transplantation, and brentuximab vedotin exposure varied. The sequencing used peripheral blood mononuclear cells (PBMCs), collected before the second cycle of nivolumab. The receptors come from a human donor with classical Hodgkin lymphoma.

The chain joins TRBV15 to TRBJ2-5, with D possibly TRBD2 on 5 matching bases. Judging by the DNA end, TRBJ2-7 fits better; the J call may be wrong. Germline V gene sequence: CDR1 LNHNV, CDR2 YYDKDF (reference sequence). The CDR3 is 15 amino acids. The CDR3 reads CATSSWASRDYEQYF. As DNA, the CDR3 is TGTGCCACCAGCAGTTGGGCTAGCCGCGACTACGAGCAGTACTTC.

This clone qualifies as large. The chain joins TRBV9 to TRBJ2-1, with D unresolved. V dropped 0 bases and J dropped 2 bases, with 9 bases sitting between them. The germline CDR1 and CDR2 sequences are SGDLS and YYNGEE. The length of the CDR3 is 15 residues. The DNA of the CDR3 is TGTGCCAGCAGCGTAGAGGCTAGTCCCTACAATGAGCAGTTCTTC. Protein: CASSVEASPYNEQFF. Full variable domain (remainder filled in from reference TRBV9 and TRBJ2-1): DSGVTQTPKHLITATGQRVTLRCSPRSGDLSVYWYQQSLDQGLQFLIQYYNGEERAKGNILERFSAQQFPDLHSELNLSSLELGDSALYFCASSVEASPYNEQFFGPGTRLTVL.

This chain connects TRBV7-8 to TRBJ1-2, with D perhaps TRBD1 (5 bases). Germline V gives CDR1 SGHVS, CDR2 FQNEAQ. CDR3 length: 15 amino acids. Trimming shortened V by 2 bases and J by 3 bases, and 13 bases separated the two germline ends. The CDR3 loop is CASSLYAGPDYGYTF. CDR3 nucleotides: TGTGCCAGCAGCTTATATGCGGGGCCCGACTATGGCTACACCTTC.

The CDR3 loop reads CASSEGGHNEQFF. In DNA, the CDR3 is TGTGCCAGTAGCGAGGGGGGCCACAATGAGCAGTTCTTC. V usage is TRBV19 and J usage is TRBJ2-1; D possibly uses TRBD1 or TRBD2 (6 bases each). CDR1 and CDR2 (germline): LNHDA, SQIVND (reference sequence). V lost 6 bases, J lost 5 bases, and 11 bases lay in between. The CDR3 is made up of 13 amino acids.

The CDR3 DNA follows: TGTGCCAGTACGGGACAGGGGAAGGATTCACCCCTCCACTTT. Residues: CASTGQGKDSPLHF. The V gene is TRBV2, the J gene TRBJ1-6, with TRBD1 matching over 10 bases. This CDR3 contains 14 residues. V lost 9 bases and J lost 8; bases outside the gene matches: 7. Germline V CDR1 and CDR2: SNHLY, FYNNEI.

The rearrangement joins TRBV14 to TRBJ2-7, with 9 positions matching TRBD1. Germline V CDR1 and CDR2: SGHDN, FVKESK. The CDR3 extends over 16 amino acids. J gave up 4 bases and V 1 base, and 8 bases lay outside the gene matches. CDR3 sequence (DNA): TGTGCCAGCAGCCAAGCCACCGGGACAGGGATGTACGAGCAGTACTTC. Translation: CASSQATGTGMYEQYF.

This sequence joins TRBV29-1 and TRBJ2-1, with 14 nucleotides matching TRBD2. From germline, CDR1 is SQVTM and CDR2 ANQGSEA. This CDR3 region has 18 residues. The V and J ends lost 6 bases and 5 bases, in that order; junction bases with no gene match: 15. The CDR3 DNA reads as TGCAGCGTGGCGGGACTAGCGGGAGCCCCTTACTTTAACAATGAGCAGTTCTTC. Residues: CSVAGLAGAPYFNNEQFF.

The chain links TRBV27 to TRBJ1-5; 7 positions agree with TRBD1. The V gene end was trimmed by 3 bases and the J gene end by 2 bases; junction bases not matched to a gene: 4. The CDR3 has 15 residues. CDR1 MNHEY and CDR2 SMNVEV come from the germline V gene (reference sequence). Here the CDR3 reads CASSFLGQGNQPQHF. For the CDR3, the DNA is TGTGCCAGCAGTTTTCTCGGACAGGGCAATCAGCCCCAGCATTTT.

The rearrangement joins TRBV5-6 to TRBJ1-6; no clear D. The CDR3 runs 12 residues. V was clipped by 3 bases and J by 10 bases, with 8 bases between them. Germline CDR1 and CDR2: SGHDT and YYEEEE. CDR3 amino acids: CASSSPLSPLHF. CDR3 bases: TGTGCCAGCAGCTCGCCTCTATCACCCCTCCACTTT. Full variable domain (rest looked up from reference TRBV5-6 and TRBJ1-6): DAGVTQSPTHLIKTRGQQVTLRCSPKSGHDTVSWYQQALGQGPQFIFQYYEEEERQRGNFPDRFSGHQFPNYSSELNVNALLLGDSALYLCASSSPLSPLHFGNGTRLTVT.

This clone was recorded only once. The V and J genes are TRBV27 and TRBJ2-2; 7 positions match TRBD2. Trimming took 3 bases from V and 4 from J; bases not matched to a gene: 14. This CDR3 contains 18 residues. Germline values: CDR1 MNHEY, CDR2 SMNVEV (reference sequence). The CDR3 DNA is TGTGCCAGCAGTTTCTTACAGGCCCTGGGGGGGGTCACCGGGGAGCTGTTTTTT. Amino acids: CASSFLQALGGVTGELFF.

The chain links TRBV5-6 to TRBJ2-5; 7 bases map to TRBD2. The J call may not be correct, given that the DNA end is closer to TRBJ2-7. Germline CDR1 SGHDT, CDR2 YYEEEE. The CDR3 loop spans 12 amino acids. The CDR3 DNA follows: TGTGCCAGCAGAGCGGGGAGGGGCGAGCAGTACTTC. It translates to CASRAGRGEQYF.

The chain recombines TRBV15 with TRBJ2-3; TRBD2 is a possible D gene (6 bases). This CDR3 region has 13 residues. Deletions cut 1 base from V and 5 bases from J, with 7 bases between. Germline V lookup: CDR1 LNHNV, CDR2 YYDKDF (reference sequence). CDR3 protein: CATSRAGEDTQYF. The CDR3, as DNA: TGTGCCACCAGCAGAGCGGGAGAAGATACGCAGTATTTT.

The chain uses TRBV4-2 and TRBJ2-1; tentative D call: TRBD1 (7 bases). V was clipped by 4 bases and J by 5 bases, with 15 bases between them. The CDR3 is 15 amino acids. Germline values: CDR1 LGHNA, CDR2 YNFKEQ. CDR3: CASSPTGAGNNEQFF. The CDR3 region has the DNA TGTGCCAGCAGCCCTACAGGGGCGGGAAACAATGAGCAGTTCTTC.

The chain has TRBV5-1 and TRBJ1-2; no definite D call. The CDR3 runs 15 residues. The germline gives CDR1 SGHRS, CDR2 YFSETQ. The germline V and J ends were trimmed by 0 bases and 5 bases, with 14 bases remaining between them. The DNA of the CDR3 is TGCGCCAGCAGCTTGGCGATGCAGCGCCCGTATGGCTACACCTTC. This gives the protein CASSLAMQRPYGYTF. The full variable domain, completed using reference TRBV5-1 and TRBJ1-2, is KAGVTQTPRYLIKTRGQQVTLSCSPISGHRSVSWYQQTPGQGLQFLFEYFSETQRNKGNFPGRFSGRQFSNSRSEMNVSTLELGDSALYLCASSLAMQRPYGYTFGSGTRLTVV.

Written as DNA, the CDR3 is TGTGCCAGCAGTTTAAGTCTGGACACTGAAGCTTTCTTT. Encoded protein: CASSLSLDTEAFF. The chain employs TRBV28 and TRBJ1-1; D is ambiguous. The V end lost 2 bases, the J end lost 3 bases, and 7 bases lay between the germline ends. The CDR3 has 13 amino acids. CDR1 MDHEN and CDR2 SYDVKM come from the germline V gene.

The V and J genes are TRBV28 and TRBJ2-5; D uncertain. V dropped 6 bases and J dropped 1 base, with 9 bases sitting between them. CDR1 is MDHEN and CDR2 is SYDVKM in the germline V gene. This CDR3 contains 13 residues. The CDR3 region has the DNA TGTGCCAGCAGCATGAGGAGCCAAGAGACCCAGTACTTC. Its translation is CASSMRSQETQYF. The full variable domain, completed using reference TRBV28 and TRBJ2-5, is DVKVTQSSRYLVKRTGEKVFLECVQDMDHENMFWYRQDPGLGLRLIYFSYDVKMKEKGDIPEGYSVSREKKERFSLILESASTNQTSMYLCASSMRSQETQYFGPGTRLLVL.

The genes are TRBV30 and TRBJ2-5, with 12 positions matching TRBD2. Germline trimming cut 3 bases from V and 9 bases from J; bases unmatched to any gene: 5. The CDR3 has 13 residues. Germline V gene sequence: CDR1 GTSNPN, CDR2 SVGIG (reference sequence). CDR3: CAWRLAGGWSQYF. The CDR3 nucleotides read TGTGCCTGGAGGCTAGCGGGAGGGTGGTCCCAGTACTTC.

The CDR3 reads CASTPTSGNSDTQYF. As DNA, the CDR3 is TGTGCCAGCACCCCCACTAGCGGGAACTCAGATACGCAGTATTTT. This chain uses TRBV11-2 with TRBJ2-3, with 10 positions matching TRBD2. The J segment lost 4 bases and the V segment lost 7 bases, leaving 8 bases of the junction unmatched. The CDR3 has 15 amino acids. The V gene's germline CDR1 is SGHAT and CDR2 FQNNGV.

The chain uses TRBV27 and TRBJ2-1, with unresolved D. Trimming cost V 5 bases and J 2 bases, with 10 bases left between them. From germline, CDR1 is MNHEY and CDR2 SMNVEV (reference sequence). CDR3 length equals 14 residues. The CDR3: CASSVRTTYNEQFF. The CDR3 DNA follows: TGTGCCAGCAGTGTACGGACCACCTACAATGAGCAGTTCTTC.

This chain joins TRBV9 and TRBJ1-5, with D unclear. Germline values: CDR1 SGDLS, CDR2 YYNGEE. Trimming removed 0 bases at V and 4 bases at J, with 5 bases between. The CDR3 loop spans 13 amino acids. The CDR3 is CASSVDANQPQHF. CDR3 DNA sequence: TGTGCCAGCAGCGTAGACGCAAATCAGCCCCAGCATTTT. The variable domain in full, with the rest retrieved from reference TRBV9 and TRBJ1-5, is DSGVTQTPKHLITATGQRVTLRCSPRSGDLSVYWYQQSLDQGLQFLIQYYNGEERAKGNILERFSAQQFPDLHSELNLSSLELGDSALYFCASSVDANQPQHFGDGTRLSIL.

The chain uses TRBV5-8 and TRBJ2-1; 8 nucleotides match TRBD1. The junction had 3 bases not matched to a gene; V was cut back by 2 bases and J by 8 bases. The CDR3 is made up of 13 amino acids. CDR1 is SGHTS and CDR2 is YDEGEE in the germline V gene. The CDR3 loop is CASSLQGGYEQFF. The CDR3 DNA is TGTGCCAGCAGCTTACAGGGGGGCTATGAGCAGTTCTTC.

V usage is TRBV2 and J usage is TRBJ1-2, with a tentative D call TRBD1 (6 bases). CDR3 size: 15 residues. Trimming removed 3 bases from V and 1 base from J, with 12 bases in between. Per germline, CDR1 SNHLY and CDR2 FYNNEI. The CDR3 sequence is CASSELGGGNYGYTF. The DNA of the CDR3 is TGTGCCAGCAGTGAGTTAGGGGGGGGTAACTATGGCTACACCTTC. The complete variable domain, with remaining parts taken from reference TRBV2 and TRBJ1-2, reads EPEVTQTPSHQVTQMGQEVILRCVPISNHLYFYWYRQILGQKVEFLVSFYNNEISEKSEIFDDQFSVERPDGSNFTLKIRSTKLEDSAMYFCASSELGGGNYGYTFGSGTRLTVV.

The V and J genes are TRBV5-4 and TRBJ2-3; 8 bases fit TRBD1. The germline V gene has CDR1 SGHNT and CDR2 YYREEE (reference sequence). The V segment lost 0 bases and the J segment 10 bases; nucleotides outside the gene matches: 16. The CDR3 extends over 17 amino acids. CDR3 protein: CASSLDLSRQGSPAQYF. CDR3 in DNA: TGTGCCAGCAGCTTGGACTTGTCGAGACAGGGGTCCCCAGCGCAGTATTTT.

This sequence joins TRBV5-8 and TRBJ2-7; maybe TRBD1 (5 bases). The CDR3 runs 15 residues. Per germline, CDR1 SGHTS and CDR2 YDEGEE. V shed 0 bases and J shed 4 bases, with 14 bases lying between them. The chain's CDR3 is CASSLEGARVYEQYF. For the CDR3, the DNA is TGTGCCAGCAGCTTGGAAGGGGCTAGGGTTTACGAGCAGTACTTC.

The chain joins TRBV19 to TRBJ2-5; 7 nucleotides line up with TRBD2. Germline V gene data show CDR1 as LNHDA and CDR2 as SQIVND (reference sequence). With V trimmed by 4 bases and J by 1 base, 3 bases remained unmatched. The CDR3 has 14 amino acids. The CDR3 sequence is CASSTLAVQETQYF. CDR3 in DNA: TGTGCCAGTAGTACGCTAGCGGTCCAAGAGACCCAGTACTTC. Drawing the rest from reference TRBV19 and TRBJ2-5, the complete variable domain is DGGITQSPKYLFRKEGQNVTLSCEQNLNHDAMYWYRQDPGQGLRLIYYSQIVNDFQKGDIAEGYSVSREKKESFPLTVTSAQKNPTAFYLCASSTLAVQETQYFGPGTRLLVL.

The V gene is TRBV2, the J gene TRBJ2-7; perhaps TRBD2 as D (6 bases). CDR1 SNHLY and CDR2 FYNNEI come from the germline V gene. This CDR3 region has 14 residues. V was shortened by 10 bases and J by 3 bases, with 19 bases between the two germline ends. CDR3 loop: CATAPVSGLYEQYF. As DNA, the CDR3 is TGTGCCACCGCACCCGTTAGCGGCCTCTACGAGCAGTACTTC.